These 27 T cell receptor beta chains were sequenced from one sample in a study of blood T cells in healthy people across ages. PCR was performed a second time for roughly 6 to 12 cycles using a sample-barcoded 5' primer and a J-beta primer mix. TCRdb analysed the 5' RACE reads with MiXCR anew, one entry per CDR3 protein. Of 500,000 to 600,000 distinct CDR3 sequences listed, 25% to 30% are singletons. Material for sequencing was blood. The source of these receptors is a woman aged 70-85 years in good health.

The table lists this clonotype with many counts. This chain joins TRBV7-2 and TRBJ2-7; TRBD2 is a possible D gene (6 bases). Trimming left V 5 bases short and J 2 bases short, with 16 bases between. The CDR3 has 15 residues. The germline V gene has CDR1 SGHTA and CDR2 FQGNSA. DNA of the CDR3: TGTGCCAGCAGCGGGGGGTGGGGAGGCCCCTACGAGCAGTACTTC. Its translation: CASSGGWGGPYEQYF.

J is TRBJ1-1 and V is TRBV5-1, with D possibly matching TRBD1 (6 bases). Germline CDR1 and CDR2: SGHRS and YFSETQ. There are 14 residues in the CDR3. Trimming removed 6 bases at V and 4 bases at J, with 16 bases between. The CDR3 spells CASKGSIRGTEAFF. CDR3 DNA sequence: TGCGCCAGCAAGGGGTCGATCAGGGGCACTGAAGCTTTCTTT.

The rearrangement joins TRBV12-3 or TRBV12-4 to TRBJ1-1; no clear D. This CDR3 region has 14 residues. Between the trimmed V and J ends, which lost 6 bases and 0 bases, there was a span of 11 bases. This CDR3 is CASSTTSVNTEAFF. The CDR3 DNA sequence: TGTGCCAGCAGCACTACGTCGGTGAACACTGAAGCTTTCTTT.

V and J are TRBV20-1 and TRBJ2-5, with D unclear. From germline, CDR1 is DFQATT and CDR2 SNEGSKA (reference sequence). This CDR3 has 14 amino acids. Trimming removed 0 bases at V and 5 bases at J, with 13 bases between. The CDR3 DNA reads TGCAGTGCTAGAGATGGAAGACGACTGGAGACCCAGTACTTC. This encodes CSARDGRRLETQYF.

The CDR3 here is CSARAGRDEKLFF. CDR3 sequence (DNA): TGCAGTGCTAGAGCCGGGAGGGATGAAAAACTGTTTTTT. The genes are TRBV20-1 and TRBJ1-4, with D uncertain. CDR1 is DFQATT, CDR2 SNEGSKA, per germline (reference sequence). The CDR3 extends over 13 amino acids. The V gene lost 1 base and the J gene lost 6 bases, with 9 bases spanning the gap.

The chain has TRBV20-1 and TRBJ1-4; the D is unclear. Trimming pared 3 bases from V and 6 bases from J, leaving 8 bases between. Germline V CDR1 and CDR2: DFQATT, SNEGSKA (reference sequence). The CDR3 runs to 12 residues. CDR3 DNA: TGCAGTGCTAGGACGGTAGATGAAAAACTGTTTTTT. It specifies CSARTVDEKLFF.

The chain combines TRBV5-8 with TRBJ2-1; 8 nucleotides align to TRBD1. This CDR3 spans 13 amino acids. Germline CDR1 SGHTS, CDR2 YDEGEE. J lost 9 bases, V lost 1 base, and 3 bases had no gene match. CDR3 DNA: TGTGCCAGCAGCTTGAGACAGGGGAGTGAGCAGTTCTTC. Translating gives CASSLRQGSEQFF. The variable domain in full, completed from reference TRBV5-8 and TRBJ2-1, reads EAGVTQSPTHLIKTRGQQATLRCSPISGHTSVYWYQQALGLGLQFLLWYDEGEERNRGNFPPRFSGRQFPNYSSELNVNALELEDSALYLCASSLRQGSEQFFGPGTRLTVL.

The sample holds a few counts of this clonotype. The V and J genes are TRBV9 and TRBJ1-4; the D is unclear. CDR1 and CDR2 from the germline V gene are SGDLS and YYNGEE. CDR3 length: 15 amino acids. The germline V and J ends were trimmed by 0 bases and 4 bases, with 10 bases remaining between them. The CDR3 nucleotides read TGTGCCAGCAGCGTAGCGGGAGGCGGTAATGAAAAACTGTTTTTT. Translating it yields CASSVAGGGNEKLFF.

V gene TRBV20-1 combines with J gene TRBJ2-7; unclear D gene. Trimming removed 2 bases from V and 0 bases from J, with 5 bases in between. This CDR3 contains 12 residues. Germline V gene lookup returns CDR1 DFQATT and CDR2 SNEGSKA (reference sequence). The DNA for the CDR3 is TGCAGTGCTAGAAAGGTCTCCTACGAGCAGTACTTC. Protein sequence: CSARKVSYEQYF.

This sequence joins TRBV5-1 and TRBJ2-3; 9 positions agree with TRBD1. From germline, CDR1 is SGHRS and CDR2 YFSETQ. This CDR3 contains 13 residues. V was clipped by 4 bases and J by 6 bases; unmatched bases: 3. Here the CDR3 DNA reads TGCGCCAGCAGCCCGGGACAGGGTGATACGCAGTATTTT. The encoded protein is CASSPGQGDTQYF.

This clonotype was observed a handful of times. The V and J genes are TRBV7-8 and TRBJ2-7; D not resolved. Germline values: CDR1 SGHVS, CDR2 FQNEAQ. This CDR3 spans 13 amino acids. The ends were cut back, 6 bases at V and 6 bases at J, with 15 bases in the middle. CDR3 nucleotide sequence: TGTGCCAGCAGTATACTTCGGACGGTCGAGCAGTACTTC. The encoded protein is CASSILRTVEQYF.

Regarding this clonotype: At one of its ends the junction is not consistent with the germline gene, which may arise from a read error. This rearrangement joins TRBV27 to TRBJ2-1; 13 positions match TRBD2. Germline V gene data show CDR1 as MNHEY and CDR2 as SMNVEV (reference sequence). CDR3 length equals 15 residues. The CDR3 is CASSPRLAGGDEQFF. The CDR3 DNA reads as TGTGCCAGCAGTCCCCGACTAGCGGGGGGCGATGAACAGTTCTTC.

V is TRBV9 and J is TRBJ2-7, with 10 bases matching TRBD1. CDR1 and CDR2 (germline): SGDLS, YYNGEE. This CDR3 region has 15 residues. V shed 4 bases, J shed 6 bases, and the junction held 10 bases outside the gene matches. CDR3 residues: CASSRTGTGDSEQYF. CDR3 in DNA: TGTGCCAGCAGCCGAACCGGGACAGGGGATTCCGAGCAGTACTTC.

In its sample, this clonotype was seen once. J is TRBJ1-1 and V is TRBV20-1; D remains ambiguous. Trimming pared 3 bases from V and 5 bases from J, leaving 10 bases between. This CDR3 contains 12 residues. Germline CDR1 is DFQATT and CDR2 is SNEGSKA (reference sequence). CDR3 sequence: CSASDQQTEAFF. CDR3 sequence (DNA): TGCAGTGCTAGCGATCAACAAACTGAAGCTTTCTTT.

This clonotype was observed a handful of times. The rearrangement joins TRBV9 to TRBJ2-5, with 9 positions matching TRBD2. The J call may be wrong; the DNA end is better matched by TRBJ2-1. The germline gives CDR1 SGDLS, CDR2 YYNGEE. The CDR3 runs to 16 residues. The CDR3: CASSVGLAGVQNEQFF. The CDR3 DNA is TGTGCCAGCAGCGTAGGGTTAGCGGGGGTGCAAAATGAGCAGTTCTTC.

Only a few counts were recorded for this clonotype. The chain carries TRBV20-1 and TRBJ2-5; no clear D gene. This CDR3 comprises 12 residues. The germline V gene encodes CDR1 DFQATT and CDR2 SNEGSKA (reference sequence). V lost 5 bases to trimming and J lost 1 base, with 8 bases between them. CDR3 region: CSASPSQETQYF. The CDR3 DNA is TGCAGTGCTTCCCCCTCCCAAGAGACCCAGTACTTC.

This CDR3 is CSARGRSYGYTF. The CDR3 nucleotides read TGCAGTGCTAGGGGACGGTCCTATGGCTACACCTTC. The genes are TRBV20-1 and TRBJ1-2; the D gene is possibly TRBD1 (5 bases). Trimming took off 3 bases at V and 4 bases at J, with 9 bases between the two ends. The CDR3 extends over 12 amino acids. CDR1 and CDR2 from the germline V gene are DFQATT and SNEGSKA (reference sequence).

This CDR3 is CSASDRPRSEKLFF. CDR3 coding DNA: TGCAGTGCTTCCGACAGACCGAGGAGTGAAAAACTGTTTTTT. This rearrangement joins TRBV20-1 to TRBJ1-4; D is possibly TRBD1 (5 bases). The CDR3 runs to 14 residues. The germline V gene encodes CDR1 DFQATT and CDR2 SNEGSKA (reference sequence). V dropped 5 bases and J dropped 7 bases, with 17 bases sitting between them.

V gene TRBV5-1 combines with J gene TRBJ2-7, with 8 bases lining up with TRBD1. The V and J ends lost 5 bases and 5 bases, in that order; junction bases with no gene match: 9. Per germline, CDR1 SGHRS and CDR2 YFSETQ. The CDR3 has 14 residues. The CDR3 loop reads CASRIQGAWDEQYF. CDR3 DNA: TGCGCCAGCAGGATCCAGGGGGCTTGGGACGAGCAGTACTTC.

The V gene is TRBV2, the J gene TRBJ1-6; TRBD1 matches 9 bases. V was pared by 6 bases and J by 5 bases, with 5 bases of the junction left unmatched. This CDR3 region has 15 residues. Germline V gene data show CDR1 as SNHLY and CDR2 as FYNNEI. The chain's CDR3 is CASSQQGADNSPLHF. The DNA of the CDR3 is TGTGCCAGCAGCCAACAGGGGGCGGATAATTCACCCCTCCACTTT. The full variable domain, in which reference TRBV2 and TRBJ1-6 provide the parts outside the CDR3, is EPEVTQTPSHQVTQMGQEVILRCVPISNHLYFYWYRQILGQKVEFLVSFYNNEISEKSEIFDDQFSVERPDGSNFTLKIRSTKLEDSAMYFCASSQQGADNSPLHFGNGTRLTVT.

V and J are TRBV7-2 and TRBJ2-2; D call uncertain. Looked up from germline, CDR1 is SGHTA and CDR2 is FQGNSA. With 1 base removed from V and 5 bases from J, the gap between germline ends came to 11 bases. This CDR3 comprises 15 residues. The CDR3 reads CASSLVGWETGELFF. CDR3 DNA sequence: TGTGCCAGCAGCTTAGTCGGTTGGGAAACCGGGGAGCTGTTTTTT. Full variable domain (missing parts from reference TRBV7-2 and TRBJ2-2): GAGVSQSPSNKVTEKGKDVELRCDPISGHTALYWYRQSLGQGLEFLIYFQGNSAPDKSGLPSDRFSAERTGGSVSTLTIQRTQQEDSAVYLCASSLVGWETGELFFGEGSRLTVL.

The sample holds a few counts of this clonotype. The chain couples TRBV3-1 to TRBJ1-2, with D maybe TRBD1 (5 bases). CDR1 is LGHDT and CDR2 is YNNKEL in the germline V gene (reference sequence). This CDR3 has 14 amino acids. Trimming stripped 1 base from V and 8 bases from J, with 14 bases between. This CDR3 is CASSQAPGPPGYTF. CDR3 DNA: TGTGCCAGCAGCCAAGCCCCAGGGCCACCGGGCTACACCTTC.

The V and J genes are TRBV7-9 and TRBJ2-6; D not certain. Per the germline V gene, CDR1 is SEHNR and CDR2 is FQNEAQ (reference sequence). The CDR3 runs 14 residues. V lost 6 bases to trimming and J lost 4 bases, with 10 bases between them. For the CDR3, the DNA is TGTGCCAGCAGTGTAGCCCTCGGGGCCAACGTCCTGACTTTC. It specifies CASSVALGANVLTF.

The rearrangement joins TRBV29-1 to TRBJ2-7, with D possibly TRBD1 on 5 matching bases. V was clipped by 7 bases and J by 5 bases, with 15 bases between them. The CDR3 is made up of 12 amino acids. Germline assignment: CDR1 SQVTM and CDR2 ANQGSEA. CDR3 bases: TGCAGCGCCGGTCCCAGGGAAGACGAGCAGTACTTC. Translated: CSAGPREDEQYF.

The chain carries TRBV9 and TRBJ2-5; a possible D gene is TRBD2 (5 bases). Trimming stripped 0 bases from V and 7 bases from J, with 13 bases between. The CDR3 runs to 14 residues. Germline assignment: CDR1 SGDLS and CDR2 YYNGEE. CDR3 amino acids: CASSVAPTTGTQYF. CDR3 nucleotides: TGTGCCAGCAGCGTAGCTCCGACTACCGGGACCCAGTACTTC. The full variable domain, its missing parts supplied by reference TRBV9 and TRBJ2-5, is DSGVTQTPKHLITATGQRVTLRCSPRSGDLSVYWYQQSLDQGLQFLIQYYNGEERAKGNILERFSAQQFPDLHSELNLSSLELGDSALYFCASSVAPTTGTQYFGPGTRLLVL.

To note about this clonotype: An end of the junction does not agree with germline; a read error may underlie this. This chain uses TRBV2 with TRBJ2-6; 8 positions match TRBD1. Germline V CDR1 and CDR2: SNHLY, FYNNEI. The CDR3 extends over 16 amino acids. CDR3 sequence (DNA): TGTGCCAGCAGTGAACAGGGGGCCTCTGGGGTCAACGTCCTGACTTTC. This codes for CASSEQGASGVNVLTF.

There are a few counts of this clonotype. This chain connects TRBV27 to TRBJ1-1, with TRBD1 matching over 7 bases. CDR1 is MNHEY and CDR2 is SMNVEV in the germline V gene (reference sequence). The CDR3 length is 13 residues. V shed 7 bases and J 5 bases; nucleotides not matched to a gene: 7. CDR3 sequence: CASKGTAPTEAFF. Written as DNA, the CDR3 is TGTGCCAGCAAGGGGACAGCGCCGACTGAAGCTTTCTTT.